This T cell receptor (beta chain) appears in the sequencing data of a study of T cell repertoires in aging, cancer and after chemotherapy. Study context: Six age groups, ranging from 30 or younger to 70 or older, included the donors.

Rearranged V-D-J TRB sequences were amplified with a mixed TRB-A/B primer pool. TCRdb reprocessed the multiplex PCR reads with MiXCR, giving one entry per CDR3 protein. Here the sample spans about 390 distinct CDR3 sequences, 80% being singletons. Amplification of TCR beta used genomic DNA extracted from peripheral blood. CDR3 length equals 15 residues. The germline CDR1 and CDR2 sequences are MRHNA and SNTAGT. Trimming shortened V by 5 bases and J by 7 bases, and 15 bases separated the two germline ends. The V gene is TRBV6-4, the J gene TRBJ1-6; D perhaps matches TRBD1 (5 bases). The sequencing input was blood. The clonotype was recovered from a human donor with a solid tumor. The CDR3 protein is CASSPSQGSNSPLHF. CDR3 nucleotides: TGTGCCAGCAGTCCCTCCCAGGGCTCGAATTCACCCCTCCACTTT.